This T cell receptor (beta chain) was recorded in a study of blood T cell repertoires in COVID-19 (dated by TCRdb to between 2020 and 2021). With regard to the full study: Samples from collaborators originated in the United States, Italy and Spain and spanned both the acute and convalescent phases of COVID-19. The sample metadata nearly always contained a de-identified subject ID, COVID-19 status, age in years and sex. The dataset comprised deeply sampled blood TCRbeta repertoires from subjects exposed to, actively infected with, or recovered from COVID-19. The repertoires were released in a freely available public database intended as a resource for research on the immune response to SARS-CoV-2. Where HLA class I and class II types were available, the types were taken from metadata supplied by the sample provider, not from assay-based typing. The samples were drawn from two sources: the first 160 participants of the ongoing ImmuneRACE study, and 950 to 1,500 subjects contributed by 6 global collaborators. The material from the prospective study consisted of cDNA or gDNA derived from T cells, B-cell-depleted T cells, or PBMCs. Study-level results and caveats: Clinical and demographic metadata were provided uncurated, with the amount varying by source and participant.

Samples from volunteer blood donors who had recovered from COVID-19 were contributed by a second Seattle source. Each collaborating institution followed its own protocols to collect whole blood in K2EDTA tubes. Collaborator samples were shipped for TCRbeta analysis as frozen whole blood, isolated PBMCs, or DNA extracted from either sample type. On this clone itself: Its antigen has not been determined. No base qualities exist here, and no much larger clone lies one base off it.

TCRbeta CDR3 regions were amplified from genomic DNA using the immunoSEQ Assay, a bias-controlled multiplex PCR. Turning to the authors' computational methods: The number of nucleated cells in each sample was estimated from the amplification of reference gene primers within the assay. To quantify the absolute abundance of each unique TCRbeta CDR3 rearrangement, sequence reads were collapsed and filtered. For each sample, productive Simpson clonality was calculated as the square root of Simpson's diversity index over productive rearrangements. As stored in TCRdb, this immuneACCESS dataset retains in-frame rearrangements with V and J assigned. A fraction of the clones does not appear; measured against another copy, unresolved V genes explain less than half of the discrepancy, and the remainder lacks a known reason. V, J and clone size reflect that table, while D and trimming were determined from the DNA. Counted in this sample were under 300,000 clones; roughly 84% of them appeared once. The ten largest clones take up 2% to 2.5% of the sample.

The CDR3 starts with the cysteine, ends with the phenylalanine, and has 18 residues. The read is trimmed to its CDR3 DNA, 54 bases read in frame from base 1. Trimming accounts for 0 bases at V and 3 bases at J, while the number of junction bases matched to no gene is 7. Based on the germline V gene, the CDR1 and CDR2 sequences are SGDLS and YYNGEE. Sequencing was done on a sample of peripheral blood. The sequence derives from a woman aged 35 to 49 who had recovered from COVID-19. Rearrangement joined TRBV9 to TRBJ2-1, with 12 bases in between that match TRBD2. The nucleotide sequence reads TGTGCCAGCAGCGTAGAAGGTTGGACTAGCGGGGACTACAATGAGCAGTTCTTC. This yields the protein CASSVEGWTSGDYNEQFF.